This T cell receptor (beta chain) came from a study of T cell repertoires in cytomegalovirus infection. For the study at large: Recently identified HLA-C-restricted and well-studied HLA-B-restricted CMV epitopes were used. CMV infection together with matching HLA type was indicated by public TCR beta signatures. Points from the study as a whole: Of the TCR beta families, the public ones yielded a cumulative frequency that identified carriers of CMV plus the relevant HLA. CMV-specific HLA-C-restricted TCR beta clonotypes dominated the ex vivo response.

Germline V CDR1 and CDR2: DFQATT, SNEGSKA (reference sequence). The CDR3 loop spans 14 amino acids. Unmatched junction bases numbered 2, after V lost 4 bases and J lost 1 base. TCRdb re-derived calls from the reads in MiXCR, one entry per CDR3 protein. The sample holds under 450,000 distinct CDR3 sequences, just under 35% seen once. Turning to this clonotype: Its target is unknown.

The V and J genes are TRBV20-1 and TRBJ2-1; 9 bases align to TRBD2. This specimen was cultured PBMCs, taken from culture after CMV antigen stimulation. The origin of this receptor is a human donor in good health (CMV status not recorded). Some clones in this sample may be carry-over from other donors' samples. The CDR3 region is CSATSGRSYNEQFF. The CDR3 DNA sequence: TGCAGTGCTACAAGCGGGAGGTCCTACAATGAGCAGTTCTTC.